The table lists the clone carrying this T cell receptor (beta chain) with a few counts. CDR1 is MRHNA and CDR2 is SNTAGT in the germline V gene. There are 15 residues in the CDR3. Germline trimming cut 1 base from V and 1 base from J; bases unmatched to any gene: 0. This entry is derived from a study of blood T cell repertoires in COVID-19. Study background: The cDNA or gDNA used as material had been derived from T cells, B-cell-depleted T cells, or PBMCs.

The repertoire was sequenced with immunoSEQ multiplex PCR; TCRdb's copy has only in-frame clones and lacks some. The data contain approximately 110,000 clones, approximately 87% of them singletons. The chain combines TRBV6-4 with TRBJ2-3, with 9 bases that match TRBD2. Sequencing was performed on peripheral blood. The TCR was taken from a woman aged 60-75 years with acute or convalescent COVID-19. The CDR3 coding sequence is TGTGCCAGCAGTGACTTAGCGGGGGGCACAGATACGCAGTATTTT. Its protein is CASSDLAGGTDTQYF.